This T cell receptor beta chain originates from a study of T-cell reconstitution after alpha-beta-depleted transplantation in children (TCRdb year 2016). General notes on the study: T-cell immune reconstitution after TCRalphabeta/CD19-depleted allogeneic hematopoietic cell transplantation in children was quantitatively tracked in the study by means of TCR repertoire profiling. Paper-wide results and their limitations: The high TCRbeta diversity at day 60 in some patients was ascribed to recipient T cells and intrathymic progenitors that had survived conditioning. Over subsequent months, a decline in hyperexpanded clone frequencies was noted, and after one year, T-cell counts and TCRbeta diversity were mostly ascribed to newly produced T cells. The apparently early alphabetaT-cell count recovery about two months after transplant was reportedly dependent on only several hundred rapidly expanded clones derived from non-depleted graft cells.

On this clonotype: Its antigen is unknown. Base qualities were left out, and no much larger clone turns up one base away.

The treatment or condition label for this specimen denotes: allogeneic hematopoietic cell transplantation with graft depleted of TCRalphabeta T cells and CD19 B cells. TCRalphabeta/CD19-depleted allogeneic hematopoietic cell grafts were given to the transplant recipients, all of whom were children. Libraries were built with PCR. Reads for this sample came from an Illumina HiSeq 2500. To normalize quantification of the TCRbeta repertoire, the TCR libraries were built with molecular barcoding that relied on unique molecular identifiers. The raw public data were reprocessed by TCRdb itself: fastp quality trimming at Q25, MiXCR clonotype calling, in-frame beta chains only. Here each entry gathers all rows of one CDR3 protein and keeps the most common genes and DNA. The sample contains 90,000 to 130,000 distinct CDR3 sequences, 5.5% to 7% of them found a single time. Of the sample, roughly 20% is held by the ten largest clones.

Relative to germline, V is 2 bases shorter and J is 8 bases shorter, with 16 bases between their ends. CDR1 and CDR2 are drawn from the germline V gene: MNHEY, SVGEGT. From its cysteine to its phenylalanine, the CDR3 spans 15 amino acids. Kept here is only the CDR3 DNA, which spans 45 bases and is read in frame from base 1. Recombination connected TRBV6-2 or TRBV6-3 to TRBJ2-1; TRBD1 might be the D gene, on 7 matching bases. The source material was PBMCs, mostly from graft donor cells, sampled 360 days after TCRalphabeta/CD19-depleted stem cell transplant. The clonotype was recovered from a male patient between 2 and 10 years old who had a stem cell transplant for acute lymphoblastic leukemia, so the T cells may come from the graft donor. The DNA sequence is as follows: TGTGCCAGCAGTTACGCCAGGGGGACGGGGGATGAGCAGTTCTTC. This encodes CASSYARGTGDEQFF.